This T cell receptor beta chain was recovered during a study of CD4+ T cells in melanoma. Whole-study findings and limits: A reported correlation linked neoantigen-specific CD4+ T cells to CD8+, macrophage and B cell function. In melanoma, neoantigen-specific CD4+ T cells reportedly differed in differentiation state.

As to this clone: No antigen is known for it.

Germline V gene lookup returns CDR1 SGHRS and CDR2 YFSETQ. The germline V and J ends were trimmed by 2 bases and 5 bases, with 10 bases remaining between them. The CDR3 has 14 residues. Data came from immunoSEQ multiplex PCR; TCRdb stores just in-frame clones and leaves some out. The table lists about 11,000 clones, roughly two thirds of them singletons. This TCR derives from a human donor with melanoma. This chain uses TRBV5-1 with TRBJ1-4, with D unclear. The sequencing sample was made of cells from a culture (not recorded whether cultured in vitro). CDR3 region: CASSLSGGNEKLFF. DNA of the CDR3: TGCGCCAGCAGCTTATCAGGAGGAAATGAAAAACTGTTTTTT.